Below, 18 T cell receptor beta chains from the same sample are listed, as sequenced in a study of cytomegalovirus exposure and HLA in healthy donors. The PCR contained 60 Vbeta and 13 Jbeta primers. Profiled with immunoSEQ multiplex PCR; TCRdb holds only in-frame clones, not every one. The data hold about 160,000 clones, with around 82% observed a single time. The specimen sequenced was PBMCs. The receptors come from a man aged 45-65 years in good health and CMV-seropositive.

This clone was observed at least ten times. The chain recombines TRBV5-5 with TRBJ2-7; D remains unclear. Germline loops: CDR1 SGHKS, CDR2 YYEKEE (reference sequence). This CDR3 is built from 14 residues. V was cut by 0 bases and J by 3 bases, with 10 bases left in between. Here the CDR3 reads CASSLGGVGYEQYF. The DNA of the CDR3 is TGTGCCAGCAGCTTGGGCGGCGTGGGCTACGAGCAGTACTTC.

The chain is built from TRBV15 and TRBJ2-5, with a possible D match to TRBD2 (6 bases). Deletions cut 2 bases from V and 2 bases from J, with 12 bases between. Germline CDR1 and CDR2: LNHNV and YYDKDF (reference sequence). The CDR3 runs to 15 residues. The DNA of the CDR3 is TGTGCCACCAGCAGACTAGGGACTCTTCAAGAGACCCAGTACTTC. Translating gives CATSRLGTLQETQYF. Variable domain in full (rest from reference TRBV15 and TRBJ2-5): DAMVIQNPRYQVTQFGKPVTLSCSQTLNHNVMYWYQQKSSQAPKLLFHYYDKDFNNEADTPDNFQSRRPNTSFCFLDIRSPGLGDTAMYLCATSRLGTLQETQYFGPGTRLLVL.

The rearrangement uses TRBV5-1 and TRBJ1-1, with D perhaps TRBD1 (5 bases). CDR3 length equals 15 residues. Trimming pared 4 bases from V and 0 bases from J, leaving 13 bases between. Germline CDR1 SGHRS, CDR2 YFSETQ. The CDR3 sequence is CASSAIDSLNTEAFF. The CDR3 nucleotides are TGCGCCAGCAGCGCCATCGACAGCTTGAACACTGAAGCTTTCTTT.

The chain has TRBV7-3 and TRBJ2-2; D is ambiguous. Trimming stripped 5 bases from V and 1 base from J, with 8 bases between. Germline lookup yields CDR1 SGHTA and CDR2 FQGTGA. The CDR3 is made up of 14 amino acids. DNA of the CDR3: TGTGCCAGCAGCCAGAAAAGGAACACCGGGGAGCTGTTTTTT. This encodes CASSQKRNTGELFF. The full variable domain, completed using reference TRBV7-3 and TRBJ2-2, is GAGVSQTPSNKVTEKGKYVELRCDPISGHTALYWYRQSLGQGPEFLIYFQGTGAADDSGLPNDRFFAVRPEGSVSTLKIQRTERGDSAVYLCASSQKRNTGELFFGEGSRLTVL.

Points on this clone: Germline and junction disagree at one end, which may indicate a read error. The V gene is TRBV4-1, the J gene TRBJ1-6; D not resolved. The CDR3 contains 15 residues. Germline V CDR1 and CDR2: MGHRA, YSYEKL. The CDR3 loop is CASNQVLQTHSPLHF. In DNA form, the CDR3 reads TGCGCCAGCAACCAAGTATTACAGACCCATTCACCCCTCCACTTT.

The chain employs TRBV28 and TRBJ2-5; possible D gene TRBD1, 5 bases. V was cut by 3 bases and J by 5 bases, with 16 bases left in between. In germline, CDR1 is MDHEN, CDR2 SYDVKM. The CDR3 is made up of 15 amino acids. The CDR3 loop is CASSFISAGRETQYF. DNA of the CDR3: TGTGCCAGCAGTTTCATTTCGGCAGGGCGGGAGACCCAGTACTTC.

Turning to this clone: Other DNA sequences from this sample encode an identical CDR3 as well. The V and J genes are TRBV18 and TRBJ1-5, with TRBD1 matching 10 bases. Germline values: CDR1 KGHSH, CDR2 LQKENI. V gave up 3 bases and J gave up 6 bases; unmatched junction bases: 5. This CDR3 contains 15 residues. The CDR3 sequence is CASSPGQGTGQPQHF. CDR3 DNA: TGTGCCAGCTCACCGGGACAGGGGACAGGTCAGCCCCAGCATTTT.

This clone was counted only a few times. The chain carries TRBV4-3 and TRBJ2-3, with 9 positions matching TRBD2. This CDR3 is 19 amino acids long. V dropped 2 bases and J dropped 6; count of bases not matched to a gene: 18. CDR1 is LGHNA, CDR2 YSLEER, per germline. The CDR3 protein is CASSQSSIGLALGGDTQYF. Written as DNA, the CDR3 is TGCGCCAGCAGCCAATCCTCGATAGGACTAGCGCTAGGTGGGGATACGCAGTATTTT.

The rearrangement uses TRBV2 and TRBJ1-1; TRBD1 might be the D (5 bases). The V gene's germline CDR1 is SNHLY and CDR2 FYNNEI. The CDR3 length is 17 residues. V lost 8 bases, J lost 1 base, and 23 bases lay in between. The CDR3 sequence: CASFSLDTRPGNTEAFF. The CDR3, as DNA: TGTGCCAGCTTTTCCCTGGACACTCGCCCGGGGAACACTGAAGCTTTCTTT.

The rearrangement uses TRBV5-1 and TRBJ1-4; D is possibly TRBD1 (5 bases). Germline lookup yields CDR1 SGHRS and CDR2 YFSETQ. The length of the CDR3 is 15 residues. V lost 4 bases, J lost 4 bases, and 14 bases lay in between. The CDR3 sequence is CASSIRGEGNEKLFF. DNA for the CDR3: TGCGCCAGCAGCATAAGAGGGGAGGGTAATGAAAAACTGTTTTTT.

The chain carries TRBV7-2 and TRBJ2-3, with 9 positions matching TRBD2. Trimming took 5 bases from V and 4 from J; bases not matched to a gene: 10. Germline CDR1 SGHTA, CDR2 FQGNSA. The CDR3 is made up of 16 amino acids. The CDR3, as DNA: TGTGCCAGCAGCCATATCTCTAGCGGGACGGCAGATACGCAGTATTTT. This translates into CASSHISSGTADTQYF.

The CDR3 loop is CASTALGGQETQYF. The CDR3, as DNA: TGTGCCAGCACCGCGTTGGGGGGCCAAGAGACCCAGTACTTC. The chain couples TRBV5-5 to TRBJ2-5, with a weak D call TRBD2 (6 bases). The germline V and J ends were trimmed by 6 bases and 1 base, with 13 bases remaining between them. Germline V CDR1 and CDR2: SGHKS, YYEKEE (reference sequence). The CDR3 consists of 14 residues.

This rearrangement joins TRBV4-1 to TRBJ2-7; 7 nucleotides align to TRBD1. Germline CDR1 is MGHRA and CDR2 is YSYEKL. The CDR3 runs 16 residues. Trimming took 0 bases from V and 0 from J; bases not matched to a gene: 5. The CDR3, as DNA: TGCGCCAGCAGCCAAGATTTGGGACAGTTCTCCTACGAGCAGTACTTC. Translation gives CASSQDLGQFSYEQYF.

This clone was counted once. V is TRBV27 and J is TRBJ2-1, with 7 bases lining up with TRBD2. The CDR3 loop spans 15 amino acids. Germline loops: CDR1 MNHEY, CDR2 SMNVEV (reference sequence). The V and J ends lost 7 bases and 7 bases, in that order; junction bases with no gene match: 13. CDR3 DNA: TGTGCCAGCACCCCCCTGGCGGGAGCCGGAAATGAGCAGTTCTTC. Translating it yields CASTPLAGAGNEQFF.

This chain links TRBV4-3 with TRBJ2-5; weak D call: TRBD2 (6 bases). Trimming removed 0 bases from V and 4 bases from J, with 15 bases in between. CDR1 is LGHNA and CDR2 is YSLEER in the germline V gene. The length of the CDR3 is 16 residues. The CDR3 protein is CASSQEPHRRGETQYF. CDR3 nucleotide sequence: TGCGCCAGCAGCCAAGAACCCCACCGGAGGGGAGAGACCCAGTACTTC.

V and J are TRBV19 and TRBJ2-1; 7 bases are shared with TRBD2. With 4 bases clipped from V and 5 bases from J, the junction kept 5 bases outside the gene matches. The CDR3 extends over 14 amino acids. Per the germline V gene, CDR1 is LNHDA and CDR2 is SQIVND (reference sequence). In nucleotides, the CDR3 is TGTGCCAGTAGTACATCGACTAGCCACAATGAGCAGTTCTTC. This translates into CASSTSTSHNEQFF.

This chain joins TRBV6-4 and TRBJ1-2; the match to TRBD1 covers 7 bases. The ends lost 5 bases at V and 4 bases at J; junction bases unmatched: 7. Germline CDR1 and CDR2: MRHNA and SNTAGT. The CDR3 runs to 14 residues. In nucleotides, the CDR3 is TGTGCCAGCAGTCCCGACAGGGACGCCTATGGCTACACCTTC. This encodes CASSPDRDAYGYTF.

The chain recombines TRBV11-2 with TRBJ2-1; TRBD1 might be the D (5 bases). Trimming pared 6 bases from V and 4 bases from J, leaving 19 bases between. The germline CDR1 and CDR2 sequences are SGHAT and FQNNGV. This CDR3 comprises 16 residues. Here the CDR3 DNA reads TGTGCCAGCAGTTTAAGGGGCACGGAGAGGTACAATGAGCAGTTCTTC. Translating gives CASSLRGTERYNEQFF.